These T cell receptor gamma chains were read from a single sample in a study of Vγ9Vδ2 T cells in congenital toxoplasmosis. TCRdb redid clone calling on the reads using CATT. Among about 140 gamma-chain clones listed, under 45% were seen once. The sample was gamma-delta T cells from blood. The receptors here all came from a child under 10 years old born to a mother with Toxoplasma gondii infection during pregnancy, either congenitally infected or uninfected (not recorded which). CDR3s include the opening cysteine and the closing phenylalanine or tryptophan. Each record gives: J gene, clone size, V gene, CDR3 DNA, CDR3 protein. Rows give clone size only sometimes, using once, few, many, or a class for an expanded clone.

j_gene: TRGJP
abundance: hyperexpanded
v_gene: TRGV9
CDR3nt: TGTGCCTTGTGGGAGGTCCAAGAGTTGGGCAAAAAAATCAAGGTATTT
CDR3aa: CALWEVQELGKKIKVF

j_gene: TRGJ1/TRGJ2
abundance: hyperexpanded
v_gene: TRGV4
CDR3nt: TGTGCCACCTGGGGTCTATATTATAAGAAACTCTTT
CDR3aa: CATWGLYYKKLF

j_gene: TRGJP
abundance: hyperexpanded
v_gene: TRGV9
CDR3nt: TGTGCCTTGTGGGAGACGCAAGAGTTGGGCAAAAAAATCAAGGTATTT
CDR3aa: CALWETQELGKKIKVF

j_gene: TRGJP1
abundance: hyperexpanded
v_gene: TRGV10
CDR3nt: TGTGCTGCGTGGACCACTGGTTGGTTCAAGATATTT
CDR3aa: CAAWTTGWFKIF

j_gene: TRGJP
abundance: hyperexpanded
v_gene: TRGV9
CDR3nt: TGTGCCTTGTGGGAGGTGCATTTGGGCAAAAAAATCAAGGTATTT
CDR3aa: CALWEVHLGKKIKVF

j_gene: TRGJP
abundance: hyperexpanded
v_gene: TRGV9
CDR3nt: TGTGCCTTGTGGGAGAAGGAGTTGGGCAAAAAAATCAAGGTATTT
CDR3aa: CALWEKELGKKIKVF

j_gene: TRGJ1/TRGJ2
abundance: -
v_gene: TRGV4
CDR3nt: TGTGCCACCTGGCTGGCCCCTTATTATAAGAAACTCTTT
CDR3aa: CATWLAPYYKKLF

j_gene: TRGJP
abundance: -
v_gene: TRGV9
CDR3nt: TGTGCCTTGTGGGAGGTAGAGGAGTTGGGCAAAAAAATCAAGGTATTT
CDR3aa: CALWEVEELGKKIKVF

j_gene: TRGJP
abundance: once
v_gene: TRGV9
CDR3nt: TGTGCAGTCTGGATGTATAGCTCGGGCTTTCACAAGGTATTT
CDR3aa: CAVWMYSSGFHKVF

j_gene: TRGJP1
abundance: -
v_gene: TRGV10
CDR3nt: -
CDR3aa: CTTVLRGPNTTGWFKIF

j_gene: TRGJP2
abundance: large
v_gene: TRGV5
CDR3nt: TGTGCCACCTGGGACAGGCCGGGTAGTGATTGGATCAAGACGTTT
CDR3aa: CATWDRPGSDWIKTF